This section outlines one T cell receptor beta chain sequence together with its context. No antigen is known for it. The sample belongs to a study of vaccination and CD4 T cells after COVID-19. Study-wide background: Cultures that served as controls received a CEFX pool, an HIV-1 Nef pool, or no peptide.

Regarding treatment: approximately 9-day PBMC culture with coronavirus spike peptide pools or control peptides (ViraFEST assay). Fresh IL-2 medium was used to replace half of the medium on days 3 and 7. The Oncomine TCR Beta short-read assay sequenced DNA from cultured CD4+ T cells. A single record per CDR3 protein comes from TCRdb applying MiXCR to the PCR reads. The sample contains about 6,800 distinct CDR3 sequences, less than 30% of which appear only once. The germline V gene has CDR1 SGHVS and CDR2 FNYEAQ. The CDR3 spans 17 residues. Losses at the gene ends were 0 bases for V and 4 bases for J; bases not matched to a gene: 10.

Specimen: CD4+ T cells from blood, cultured in vitro, collected after SARS-CoV-2 vaccination. This TCR was sampled from a human donor who had recovered from COVID-19. The chain employs TRBV7-6 and TRBJ2-3; 7 nucleotides agree with TRBD2. The CDR3 region is CASSLAVASGYSDTQYF. CDR3 DNA sequence: TGTGCCAGCAGCTTAGCAGTGGCTAGCGGATACTCAGATACGCAGTATTTT.